A selection of T cell receptor beta chains follows, all from one sample in a study of blood T cell repertoires in COVID-19. Profiled with immunoSEQ multiplex PCR; TCRdb holds only in-frame clones, not every one. The data contain about 270,000 clones, roughly 88% of them singletons. Specimen: PBMCs or T cells enriched from blood (not recorded which). These receptors were taken from a woman aged 40-49 years with acute COVID-19. Both conserved end residues are part of each CDR3. The order of the fields is V gene, clone size, D gene, J gene, CDR3 DNA, CDR3 protein. A D gene is named only where the DNA matches it firmly. Size is omitted from some rows. Given values are once, few, many or a class for expanded clones.

V: TRBV19; size: .; D: .; J: TRBJ2-5; DNA: TGTGCCAGTAGTATAGGGGCAGAGCAAGAGACCCAGTACTTC; CDR3: CASSIGAEQETQYF
V: TRBV7-3; size: .; D: TRBD1; J: TRBJ2-5; DNA: TGTGCCAGCAGCCGGACAGGGGGAGAGACCCAGTACTTC; CDR3: CASSRTGGETQYF
V: TRBV12-3/TRBV12-4; size: .; D: .; J: TRBJ2-1; DNA: TGTGCCAGCAGTTACGCAACTGGTAATGAGCAGTTCTTC; CDR3: CASSYATGNEQFF
V: TRBV3-1/TRBV3-2; size: .; D: .; J: TRBJ1-2; DNA: TGTGCCAGCAGCCCCAGCGGGGCGAGTGATGGCTACACCTTC; CDR3: CASSPSGASDGYTF
V: TRBV3-1/TRBV3-2; size: once; D: TRBD2; J: TRBJ2-1; DNA: TGTGCCAGCAGCCAAGGGGGACTAGCGGGAGACAATGAGCAGTTCTTC; CDR3: CASSQGGLAGDNEQFF
V: TRBV24-1; size: .; D: .; J: TRBJ2-3; DNA: TGTGCCACCAGTGATTCACGCTTTACTAGCACAGATACGCAGTATTTT; CDR3: CATSDSRFTSTDTQYF
V: TRBV18; size: once; D: .; J: TRBJ1-4; DNA: TGTGCCAGCTCACCCTCGGGGTTTACTAATGAAAAACTGTTTTTT; CDR3: CASSPSGFTNEKLFF
V: TRBV7-9; size: .; D: .; J: TRBJ2-4; DNA: TGTGCCAGCAGCTCCAGGGAGGAGCTAGCCAAAAACATTCAGTACTTC; CDR3: CASSSREELAKNIQYF
V: TRBV6-6; size: .; D: .; J: TRBJ1-2; DNA: TGTGCCAGCAGTTACCCGTGGGGGGAGACTAACTATGGCTACACCTTC; CDR3: CASSYPWGETNYGYTF
V: TRBV3-1/TRBV3-2; size: .; D: TRBD1; J: TRBJ1-6; DNA: TGTGCCAGCAGCCAAGTGGCTCAGGGGGCCTCACCCCTCCACTTT; CDR3: CASSQVAQGASPLHF
V: TRBV2; size: .; D: .; J: TRBJ1-3; DNA: TGTGCCAGCTGTAGCCGGGGCTCTGGAAACACCATATATTTT; CDR3: CASCSRGSGNTIYF
V: TRBV6-1; size: few; D: TRBD2; J: TRBJ2-7; DNA: TGTGCCAGCAGTGAAAATCTAGCGGGAGCTCACGAGCAGTACTTC; CDR3: CASSENLAGAHEQYF
V: TRBV4-3; size: .; D: TRBD1; J: TRBJ1-2; DNA: TGCGCCAGCAGCCAAGGGACAGGGTCGGACTATGGCTACACCTTC; CDR3: CASSQGTGSDYGYTF
V: TRBV18; size: many; D: .; J: TRBJ2-1; DNA: TGTGCCAGCTCACCGATGAGGGCGTACAATGAGCAGTTCTTC; CDR3: CASSPMRAYNEQFF
V: TRBV7-2; size: .; D: .; J: TRBJ2-7; DNA: TGTGCCAGCAGCTCCGACTCATCCCGAGGATACGAGCAGTACTTC; CDR3: CASSSDSSRGYEQYF
V: TRBV5-5; size: .; D: .; J: TRBJ1-4; DNA: TGTGCCAGCAGCTTGGGACAGGTTAATGAAAAACTGTTTTTT; CDR3: CASSLGQVNEKLFF
V: TRBV12-5; size: .; D: .; J: TRBJ1-1; DNA: TGTGCTAGTGCTTGGGCGGGGGTCACTGAAGCTTTCTTT; CDR3: CASAWAGVTEAFF
V: TRBV3-1/TRBV3-2; size: .; D: .; J: TRBJ2-5; DNA: TGTGCCAGCAGCCAAGACCCTAGGGCGGGACCTACGATTCAAGAGACCCAGTACTTC; CDR3: CASSQDPRAGPTIQETQYF
V: TRBV5-4; size: .; D: .; J: TRBJ1-6; DNA: TGTGCCAGCAGCTTGGATTTCACAGGGATCGGGACCTATAATTCACCCCTCCACTTT; CDR3: CASSLDFTGIGTYNSPLHF
V: TRBV7-9; size: once; D: .; J: TRBJ1-2; DNA: TGTGCCAGCAGCTTAACGGGGGTTGACTATGGCTACACCTTC; CDR3: CASSLTGVDYGYTF
V: TRBV6-2/TRBV6-3; size: .; D: TRBD2; J: TRBJ2-7; DNA: TGTGCCAGCAGTTACCAATCCGGGACTAGCGGTTACTCCTACGAGCAGTACTTC; CDR3: CASSYQSGTSGYSYEQYF
V: TRBV9; size: .; D: TRBD2; J: TRBJ2-2; DNA: TGTGCCAGCAGCGTAGTCTCCGGGACTAGCACCGGGGAGCTGTTTTTT; CDR3: CASSVVSGTSTGELFF
V: TRBV29-1; size: .; D: .; J: TRBJ1-2; DNA: TGCAGCGTTGAAGGGGAGCGGGGGGCAACGGGTGGCTACACCTTC; CDR3: CSVEGERGATGGYTF
V: TRBV4-2; size: .; D: .; J: TRBJ1-2; DNA: TGTGCCAGCAGCTCGGACAGTCCTAACTATGGCTACACCTTC; CDR3: CASSSDSPNYGYTF
V: TRBV4-3; size: .; D: .; J: TRBJ2-1; DNA: TGCGCCAGCAGCCAAGATAGAACTAGCATCTACAATGAGCAGTTCTTC; CDR3: CASSQDRTSIYNEQFF
V: TRBV28; size: .; D: .; J: TRBJ1-3; DNA: TGTGCCAGCAGTCTTCAACCCTGGGGCGGAAACACCATATATTTT; CDR3: CASSLQPWGGNTIYF
V: TRBV30; size: .; D: TRBD2; J: TRBJ2-1; DNA: TGTGCCTGGAGTCGGTTAGCGGGATCTGGGGGTGAGCAGTTCTTC; CDR3: CAWSRLAGSGGEQFF
V: TRBV3-1/TRBV3-2; size: few; D: .; J: TRBJ1-3; DNA: TGTGCCAGCAGCCATCTTTCCGTGTCGGGAAACACCATATATTTT; CDR3: CASSHLSVSGNTIYF
V: TRBV24-1; size: .; D: .; J: TRBJ2-5; DNA: TGTGCCACCAGTGATGACTTTGAAGAGACCCAGTACTTC; CDR3: CATSDDFEETQYF
V: TRBV5-1; size: .; D: .; J: TRBJ2-3; DNA: TGCGCCAGCAGCCAGTCGACTATATATCCAGATACGCAGTATTTT; CDR3: CASSQSTIYPDTQYF
V: TRBV9; size: .; D: TRBD2; J: TRBJ2-3; DNA: TGTGCCAGCAGCCCGCCCCTCGGGACTAGCGGGAGGGCCTTCACAGATACGCAGTATTTT; CDR3: CASSPPLGTSGRAFTDTQYF
V: TRBV19; size: .; D: TRBD2; J: TRBJ2-1; DNA: TGTGCCAGTAACGCCGGGGGGACTAGCGGCTACAATGAGCAGTTCTTC; CDR3: CASNAGGTSGYNEQFF
V: TRBV5-4; size: .; D: .; J: TRBJ2-7; DNA: TGTGCCAGCAGCCCCCAGGGCCGAAACTACGAGCAGTACTTC; CDR3: CASSPQGRNYEQYF
V: TRBV4-3; size: few; D: TRBD1; J: TRBJ2-1; DNA: TGCGCCAGCAGCCAAGAGTCAGGGGGCTCCTACAATGAGCAGTTCTTC; CDR3: CASSQESGGSYNEQFF
V: TRBV27; size: .; D: TRBD2; J: TRBJ2-1; DNA: TGTGCCAGCGGTACTAGCGGAGCCTACAATGAGCAGTTCTTC; CDR3: CASGTSGAYNEQFF
V: TRBV29-1; size: .; D: TRBD1; J: TRBJ2-7; DNA: TGCAGCGCCCGGGACAGGGACCTTCACGAGCAGTACTTC; CDR3: CSARDRDLHEQYF
V: TRBV7-2; size: .; D: .; J: TRBJ1-5; DNA: TGTGCCAGCAGCCCCCAGGGAAGCAATCAGCCCCAGCATTTT; CDR3: CASSPQGSNQPQHF
V: TRBV5-8; size: once; D: TRBD1; J: TRBJ2-7; DNA: TGTGCCAGCAGCTCCGACAGGGTATACGAGCAGTACTTC; CDR3: CASSSDRVYEQYF
V: TRBV6-5; size: .; D: TRBD1; J: TRBJ2-5; DNA: TGTGCCAGCAGCTTCGGACCTGACAGGGGCAGGACCCAGTACTTC; CDR3: CASSFGPDRGRTQYF
V: TRBV2; size: .; D: TRBD2; J: TRBJ2-1; DNA: TGTGCCAGCACCGAAACTAGCGGGGGGGCTAGTGAGCAGTTCTTC; CDR3: CASTETSGGASEQFF
V: TRBV4-2; size: .; D: .; J: TRBJ1-2; DNA: TGTGCCAGCAGCCAAGATCCTTCCGGCGGCGCTAACTATGGCTACACCTTC; CDR3: CASSQDPSGGANYGYTF